The next 23 T cell receptor beta chains were all read from a single sample in a study of T cell repertoires in ileal Crohn's disease (dated by TCRdb to between 2018 and 2021). The library was generated by the immunoSEQ multiplex PCR assay. Held by TCRdb, this immuneACCESS table contains in-frame sequences only and omits some clones. Under half of the omission traces to an unresolved V gene where checked; the cause of the rest is unknown. The sample includes tens of thousands of clones, with about 81% observed a single time. The top ten clones comprise around 5.4% of the sample. Sequenced sample: ileal tissue. The origin of the receptors is an adult with Crohn's disease.

This clone has only one observation. The rearrangement uses TRBV19 and TRBJ2-2; 9 bases align to TRBD1. Germline-derived CDR1 and CDR2 are LNHDA and SQIVND (reference sequence). The trim removed 7 bases at V and 1 base at J, leaving 4 bases unmatched. The length of the CDR3 is 15 residues. CDR3 protein: CASIEGQGNTGELFF. Written as DNA, the CDR3 is TGTGCCAGTATCGAGGGACAGGGGAACACCGGGGAGCTGTTTTTT.

This sequence joins TRBV11-2 and TRBJ1-1; D gene ambiguous. The CDR3 contains 16 residues. The germline V gene encodes CDR1 SGHAT and CDR2 FQNNGV. V was clipped by 2 bases and J by 3 bases, with 16 bases between them. DNA of the CDR3: TGTGCCAGCAGCTTATCACGCAGCTTCGGGGACACTGAAGCTTTCTTT. Translating it yields CASSLSRSFGDTEAFF. The whole variable domain, filled in from reference TRBV11-2 and TRBJ1-1, reads EAGVAQSPRYKIIEKRQSVAFWCNPISGHATLYWYQQILGQGPKLLIQFQNNGVVDDSQLPKDRFSAERLKGVDSTLKIQPAKLEDSAVYLCASSLSRSFGDTEAFFGQGTRLTVV.

This chain joins TRBV28 and TRBJ1-1; 8 bases line up with TRBD1. Unmatched junction bases numbered 8, after V lost 6 bases and J lost 5 bases. This CDR3 contains 14 residues. Germline CDR1 MDHEN, CDR2 SYDVKM. CDR3 loop: CASRFSGGRTEAFF. The CDR3 bases are TGTGCCAGCAGGTTTTCAGGGGGCCGGACTGAAGCTTTCTTT.

The chain recombines TRBV19 with TRBJ1-1, with D possibly matching TRBD1 (5 bases). The V end lost 1 base, the J end lost 0 bases, and 9 bases lay between the germline ends. Germline lookup yields CDR1 LNHDA and CDR2 SQIVND (reference sequence). The CDR3 extends over 15 amino acids. This CDR3 reads CASSIVRGLNTEAFF. The CDR3 DNA sequence: TGTGCCAGTAGTATAGTGCGGGGACTGAACACTGAAGCTTTCTTT.

V usage is TRBV19 and J usage is TRBJ2-3; 8 bases agree with TRBD1. Germline trimming cut 0 bases from V and 0 bases from J; bases unmatched to any gene: 14. The CDR3 is made up of 20 amino acids. Germline CDR1 LNHDA, CDR2 SQIVND (reference sequence). CDR3 DNA: TGTGCCAGTAGTATAGATGTAAACAGGGGGTTAATTCAGAGCACAGATACGCAGTATTTT. Its protein is CASSIDVNRGLIQSTDTQYF.

The V and J genes are TRBV7-9 and TRBJ2-7; D gene uncertain. Germline CDR1 reads SEHNR; CDR2 reads FQNEAQ (reference sequence). The CDR3 length is 15 residues. V was clipped by 1 base and J by 7 bases, with 17 bases between them. CDR3 DNA: TGTGCCAGCAGCTTAGAATCCCCCAGGAAAAATGAGCAGTACTTC. Translated, it gives CASSLESPRKNEQYF.

The chain has TRBV5-6 and TRBJ2-7; no definite D call. There are 11 residues in the CDR3. The germline CDR1 and CDR2 sequences are SGHDT and YYEEEE. Trimming stripped 4 bases from V and 3 bases from J, with 5 bases between. Here the CDR3 reads CASSRNYEQYF. The CDR3 nucleotides read TGTGCCAGCAGCCGTAACTACGAGCAGTACTTC.

This clone was counted once. The V and J genes are TRBV18 and TRBJ2-5; 7 bases fit TRBD2. With 3 bases clipped from V and 5 bases from J, the junction kept 12 bases outside the gene matches. The CDR3 contains 16 residues. Germline CDR1 and CDR2: KGHSH and LQKENI. CDR3 protein: CASSPRRGSERETQYF. The CDR3 DNA reads TGTGCCAGCTCACCCAGGCGGGGGTCGGAAAGGGAGACCCAGTACTTC.

The genes are TRBV18 and TRBJ1-2; D remains unclear. Trimming stripped 3 bases from V and 2 bases from J, with 7 bases between. The CDR3 has 13 residues. CDR1 KGHSH and CDR2 LQKENI come from the germline V gene. CDR3: CASSPDTNYGYTF. CDR3 coding DNA: TGTGCCAGCTCACCTGACACAAACTATGGCTACACCTTC.

This clone is a singleton in its sample. The chain recombines TRBV21-1 with TRBJ1-1; the D call TRBD1 from the table was never checked on the DNA. TRBV21-1 is labeled a pseudogene. The CDR3 is 14 amino acids. The CDR3 loop is CASSNQQGGTEAFF. The CDR3 nucleotides are TGTGCCAGCAGCAACCAACAGGGGGGGACTGAAGCTTTCTTT.

The chain employs TRBV27 and TRBJ2-2; 11 bases agree with TRBD2. The CDR3 extends over 16 amino acids. After removal of 4 bases from V and 0 bases from J, the junction contained 1 base not matched to a gene. Per germline, CDR1 MNHEY and CDR2 SMNVEV (reference sequence). The CDR3 DNA reads as TGTGCCAGCAGTTCGACTAGCGGGGCGAACACCGGGGAGCTGTTTTTT. Translating it yields CASSSTSGANTGELFF.

This sequence joins TRBV4-3 and TRBJ1-2, with a tentative D call TRBD1 (5 bases). Germline CDR1 LGHNA, CDR2 YSLEER. Trimming pared 1 base from V and 5 bases from J, leaving 11 bases between. The CDR3 contains 14 residues. CDR3 loop: CASSQGQYSYGYTF. The CDR3 coding sequence is TGCGCCAGCAGCCAAGGACAGTACTCTTATGGCTACACCTTC.

With regard to this clone: At one end, the junction sequence differs from germline, possibly due to a read error. This sample includes further DNA sequences coding for the same CDR3. This rearrangement joins TRBV10-3 to TRBJ1-6; TRBD1 matches 8 bases. Germline V gene lookup returns CDR1 ENHRY and CDR2 SYGVKD. The CDR3 extends over 14 amino acids. The CDR3, as DNA: TGTGCCATCAGTCGGACAGGGTTTAATTCCCCCCTCCACTTT. Translating it yields CAISRTGFNSPLHF.

This chain joins TRBV6-5 and TRBJ1-1; D unresolved. The germline gives CDR1 MNHEY, CDR2 SVGAGI. This CDR3 has 11 residues. V shed 6 bases and J shed 5 bases, with 7 bases lying between them. For the CDR3, the DNA is TGTGCCAGCAGCTATATGACTGAAGCTTTCTTT. This gives the protein CASSYMTEAFF.

This clone is a singleton in its sample. The rearrangement uses TRBV6-5 and TRBJ1-4; a possible D gene is TRBD1 (5 bases). CDR3 length: 15 residues. V dropped 0 bases and J dropped 4 bases, with 9 bases sitting between them. Per the germline V gene, CDR1 is MNHEY and CDR2 is SVGAGI. The CDR3 spells CASSYSGGRNEKLFF. The CDR3 DNA follows: TGTGCCAGCAGTTACTCGGGGGGACGTAATGAAAAACTGTTTTTT.

This chain joins TRBV4-1 and TRBJ1-6, with D possibly matching TRBD1 (5 bases). The germline V gene encodes CDR1 MGHRA and CDR2 YSYEKL. The V end lost 1 base, the J end lost 7 bases, and 11 bases lay between the germline ends. The CDR3 has 15 amino acids. The CDR3 is CASSQGRQGNSPLHF. CDR3 coding DNA: TGCGCCAGCAGCCAAGGTCGGCAGGGAAATTCACCCCTCCACTTT.

This clone appeared once. The rearrangement links TRBV6-4 to TRBJ2-3; possibly TRBD1 for D (6 bases). Germline V gives CDR1 MRHNA, CDR2 SNTAGT. Trimming removed 8 bases at V and 0 bases at J, with 12 bases between. The CDR3 spans 14 residues. The CDR3 spells CASSEGVSTDTQYF. The CDR3, as DNA: TGTGCCAGCTCTGAGGGGGTCAGCACAGATACGCAGTATTTT.

This chain joins TRBV4-1 and TRBJ1-1; weak D call: TRBD1 (6 bases). Germline CDR1 and CDR2: MGHRA and YSYEKL. The CDR3 is 15 amino acids. The V and J ends lost 4 bases and 1 base respectively, with 13 bases between them. This CDR3 reads CASSPRDISNTEAFF. The CDR3 DNA reads TGCGCCAGCAGCCCGAGGGACATTTCGAACACTGAAGCTTTCTTT.

This clone was counted only a few times. The chain combines TRBV5-6 with TRBJ2-1; no clear D. V was shortened by 1 base and J by 10 bases, with 12 bases between the two germline ends. This CDR3 spans 13 amino acids. Germline values: CDR1 SGHDT, CDR2 YYEEEE. The chain's CDR3 is CASSLFLLAEQFF. In DNA, the CDR3 is TGTGCCAGCAGCTTGTTTTTGTTAGCAGAGCAGTTCTTC. The full variable domain, completed using reference TRBV5-6 and TRBJ2-1, is DAGVTQSPTHLIKTRGQQVTLRCSPKSGHDTVSWYQQALGQGPQFIFQYYEEEERQRGNFPDRFSGHQFPNYSSELNVNALLLGDSALYLCASSLFLLAEQFFGPGTRLTVL.

V usage is TRBV7-2 and J usage is TRBJ2-7; 7 bases map to TRBD2. Trimming at V came to 5 bases and at J to 2 bases, leaving 6 bases not matched to a gene. The CDR3 sequence is 14 residues long. Germline CDR1 SGHTA, CDR2 FQGNSA. The CDR3 spells CASSLLAGPYEQYF. The CDR3 region has the DNA TGTGCCAGCAGCCTCTTAGCGGGCCCCTACGAGCAGTACTTC.

The genes are TRBV5-1 and TRBJ1-1; D is perhaps TRBD1 (5 bases). There are 15 residues in the CDR3. Trimming pared 3 bases from V and 1 base from J, leaving 13 bases between. Germline CDR1 and CDR2: SGHRS and YFSETQ. DNA for the CDR3: TGCGCCAGCAGCTCCGTGGGGCGGTCGAACACTGAAGCTTTCTTT. This encodes CASSSVGRSNTEAFF.

The chain has TRBV6-5 and TRBJ2-1; TRBD2 aligns across 9 bases. Germline loops: CDR1 MNHEY, CDR2 SVGAGI. J lost 6 bases, V lost 0 bases, and 6 bases had no gene match. The CDR3 loop spans 16 amino acids. The CDR3 here is CASSYSAGGPGNEQFF. For the CDR3, the DNA is TGTGCCAGCAGTTACTCGGCGGGGGGGCCAGGCAATGAGCAGTTCTTC.

Only a few counts were recorded for this clone. The J gene is TRBJ1-4, the V gene TRBV7-9, with 9 bases that match TRBD1. Germline CDR1 and CDR2: SEHNR and FQNEAQ (reference sequence). The CDR3 is made up of 16 amino acids. V was pared by 5 bases and J by 5 bases, with 9 bases of the junction left unmatched. The CDR3 loop is CASSPNRDRVNEKLFF. The DNA of the CDR3 is TGTGCCAGCAGCCCGAACCGGGACAGGGTAAATGAAAAACTGTTTTTT.